Listed below are T cell receptor beta chains from one sample, sequenced in a study of cytomegalovirus exposure and HLA in healthy donors. Sequencing was performed with immunoSEQ multiplex PCR; in TCRdb, only in-frame clones are kept and a portion is missing. The table records around 200,000 clones, about 80% of them present only once. The sample was PBMCs. Source of these receptors: a woman aged 40 to 50 in good health and CMV-seronegative. CDR3s include the opening cysteine and the closing phenylalanine or tryptophan. A D gene is named only where the DNA matches it firmly. Expanded clones get a size class; other rows say once, few or many, or leave the size out.

cdr3_nt: TGTGCCAGCACCTCGCGAGAGAGCTCCTACAATGAGCAGTTCTTC; cdr3_aa: CASTSRESSYNEQFF; d_call: .; j_call: TRBJ2-1; clone_size: .; v_call: TRBV28
cdr3_nt: TGCAGCGTTGGAGAACTCCCTAACTATGGCTACACCTTC; cdr3_aa: CSVGELPNYGYTF; d_call: .; j_call: TRBJ1-2; clone_size: once; v_call: TRBV29-1
cdr3_nt: TGTGCCAGCAGCTTGGCGGCGGGGGGGTTAAAGTACAATGAGCAGTTCTTC; cdr3_aa: CASSLAAGGLKYNEQFF; d_call: TRBD2; j_call: TRBJ2-1; clone_size: .; v_call: TRBV5-6
cdr3_nt: TGTGCCAGCAGTTTTCTAGGGGGCAATCAGCCCCAGCATTTT; cdr3_aa: CASSFLGGNQPQHF; d_call: .; j_call: TRBJ1-5; clone_size: .; v_call: TRBV27
cdr3_nt: TGTGCCTGGACCACCAAAAGGTCCCGGGACAACTCCTACGAGCAGTACTTC; cdr3_aa: CAWTTKRSRDNSYEQYF; d_call: .; j_call: TRBJ2-7; clone_size: .; v_call: TRBV30
cdr3_nt: TGTGCCACCCGGATCCAACGGGGGTATTATAGCAATCAGCCCCAGCATTTT; cdr3_aa: CATRIQRGYYSNQPQHF; d_call: .; j_call: TRBJ1-5; clone_size: few; v_call: TRBV6-9
cdr3_nt: TGTGCCAGCACCGCTTACAGGGGATATGCAGATACGCAGTATTTT; cdr3_aa: CASTAYRGYADTQYF; d_call: TRBD1; j_call: TRBJ2-3; clone_size: .; v_call: TRBV11-3
cdr3_nt: TGTGCCAGCAGCAACCCAGAAGAGCGGGGGAAGAGCTCCTACAATGAGCAGTTCTTC; cdr3_aa: CASSNPEERGKSSYNEQFF; d_call: TRBD2; j_call: TRBJ2-1; clone_size: .; v_call: TRBV5-4
cdr3_nt: TGTGCCAGCAGTGACGAGGGGGCCGTATCTGGAAACACCATATATTTT; cdr3_aa: CASSDEGAVSGNTIYF; d_call: TRBD1; j_call: TRBJ1-3; clone_size: .; v_call: TRBV2
cdr3_nt: TGTGCCAGCAGCCCCTTACAGGGCAACGAGCAGTACTTC; cdr3_aa: CASSPLQGNEQYF; d_call: .; j_call: TRBJ2-7; clone_size: .; v_call: TRBV5-6
cdr3_nt: TGTGCCAGCAGCTTGGTAGGCAGGGCTTTGGATGGCTACACCTTC; cdr3_aa: CASSLVGRALDGYTF; d_call: .; j_call: TRBJ1-2; clone_size: .; v_call: TRBV5-4
cdr3_nt: TGTGCCAGCAGCAGAACGGGACAGGGACGTACCTACGAGCAGTACTTC; cdr3_aa: CASSRTGQGRTYEQYF; d_call: TRBD1; j_call: TRBJ2-7; clone_size: .; v_call: TRBV9
cdr3_nt: TGCGCCAGCAGCCAAGACAGGGTATCGACAGATACGCAGTATTTT; cdr3_aa: CASSQDRVSTDTQYF; d_call: .; j_call: TRBJ2-3; clone_size: few; v_call: TRBV4-3
cdr3_nt: TGTGCCAGCAGCTTAGCGCGTGGTACTGGAAACACCATATATTTT; cdr3_aa: CASSLARGTGNTIYF; d_call: .; j_call: TRBJ1-3; clone_size: .; v_call: TRBV7-9
cdr3_nt: TGCGCCAGCAGCTTGACAGGGGCCAGTACAGATACGCAGTATTTT; cdr3_aa: CASSLTGASTDTQYF; d_call: TRBD1; j_call: TRBJ2-3; clone_size: once; v_call: TRBV5-1
cdr3_nt: TGTGCCAGCAGCTTGGCCGGACAGGGGAGCAATCAGCCCCAGCATTTT; cdr3_aa: CASSLAGQGSNQPQHF; d_call: TRBD1; j_call: TRBJ1-5; clone_size: .; v_call: TRBV5-6
cdr3_nt: TGTGCCAGCAGTACTGCAGATACGCAGTATTTT; cdr3_aa: CASSTADTQYF; d_call: .; j_call: TRBJ2-3; clone_size: .; v_call: TRBV6-5
cdr3_nt: TGTGCCAGCAGCCCCCCGGGTCAGCCCCAGCATTTT; cdr3_aa: CASSPPGQPQHF; d_call: .; j_call: TRBJ1-5; clone_size: .; v_call: TRBV7-9
cdr3_nt: TGTGCCAGCAGCCCAGTCAGGGTTACTGAAGCTTTCTTT; cdr3_aa: CASSPVRVTEAFF; d_call: .; j_call: TRBJ1-1; clone_size: .; v_call: TRBV6-6
cdr3_nt: TGTGCCAGCAGCCAAGAACAGGCCCCTAGTGAGCAGTACTTC; cdr3_aa: CASSQEQAPSEQYF; d_call: .; j_call: TRBJ2-7; clone_size: .; v_call: TRBV4-2
cdr3_nt: TGTGCCAGCAGCCACCTCCGGGACACAAGAGACTATGGCTACACCTTC; cdr3_aa: CASSHLRDTRDYGYTF; d_call: .; j_call: TRBJ1-2; clone_size: once; v_call: TRBV4-2
cdr3_nt: TGTGCCACCAGCGACAGCGGGGTGTTAAGCACAGATACGCAGTATTTT; cdr3_aa: CATSDSGVLSTDTQYF; d_call: TRBD2; j_call: TRBJ2-3; clone_size: .; v_call: TRBV15
cdr3_nt: TGTGCCAGCAGTTATCCGGGACAGGGGTCTAATGAAAAACTGTTTTTT; cdr3_aa: CASSYPGQGSNEKLFF; d_call: TRBD1; j_call: TRBJ1-4; clone_size: .; v_call: TRBV6-6
cdr3_nt: TGTGCCAGCAGCCTAGGGACAGGCGATACAGATACGCAGTATTTT; cdr3_aa: CASSLGTGDTDTQYF; d_call: TRBD1; j_call: TRBJ2-3; clone_size: .; v_call: TRBV7-9
cdr3_nt: TGTGCCAGCAGCGTTGGACTACTAAATGAGCAGTTCTTC; cdr3_aa: CASSVGLLNEQFF; d_call: .; j_call: TRBJ2-1; clone_size: .; v_call: TRBV9
cdr3_nt: TGTGCCAGCAGCGTAGGCCCAACAGGCCACTCTGGAAACACCATATATTTT; cdr3_aa: CASSVGPTGHSGNTIYF; d_call: .; j_call: TRBJ1-3; clone_size: once; v_call: TRBV9
cdr3_nt: TGTGCCAGCAGCACAGGGGGCAAAGCTTTCTTT; cdr3_aa: CASSTGGKAFF; d_call: TRBD1; j_call: TRBJ1-1; clone_size: many; v_call: TRBV6-6
cdr3_nt: TGTGCCAGCAGCCGGGACAGCCACTCTGGAAACACCATATATTTT; cdr3_aa: CASSRDSHSGNTIYF; d_call: TRBD1; j_call: TRBJ1-3; clone_size: .; v_call: TRBV4-2
cdr3_nt: TGTGCCAGCTCACCCCGGACAGGGTCCTCGAACACTGAAGCTTTCTTT; cdr3_aa: CASSPRTGSSNTEAFF; d_call: TRBD1; j_call: TRBJ1-1; clone_size: .; v_call: TRBV18
cdr3_nt: TGTGCCAGTACCCCCGACTGGATGAGCAATCAGCCCCAGCATTTT; cdr3_aa: CASTPDWMSNQPQHF; d_call: .; j_call: TRBJ1-5; clone_size: .; v_call: TRBV19
cdr3_nt: TGCGCCAGCAGCCAAGATGGACAGGGACTTTCACCCCTCCACTTT; cdr3_aa: CASSQDGQGLSPLHF; d_call: TRBD1; j_call: TRBJ1-6; clone_size: .; v_call: TRBV4-1
cdr3_nt: TGCAGCGTGAATCGCAGGGGGCGGGGCGGGGAGCTGTTTTTT; cdr3_aa: CSVNRRGRGGELFF; d_call: TRBD1; j_call: TRBJ2-2; clone_size: .; v_call: TRBV29-1
cdr3_nt: TGTGCCAGCAGTTACATTGGGCTGGGCACTGAAGCTTTCTTT; cdr3_aa: CASSYIGLGTEAFF; d_call: .; j_call: TRBJ1-1; clone_size: .; v_call: TRBV6-5
cdr3_nt: TGTGCCAGCGGGACAGGGGAGTACACCATATATTTT; cdr3_aa: CASGTGEYTIYF; d_call: TRBD1; j_call: TRBJ1-3; clone_size: .; v_call: TRBV28
cdr3_nt: TGTGCCAGTTGGACAGGCCGCTCGGCCCAGCATTTT; cdr3_aa: CASWTGRSAQHF; d_call: TRBD1; j_call: TRBJ1-5; clone_size: .; v_call: TRBV19
cdr3_nt: TGTGCCAGCAGCGCCCGAAGCTTCGGTGCGGGGGGCGGAGACCACAATGAGCAGTTCTTC; cdr3_aa: CASSARSFGAGGGDHNEQFF; d_call: TRBD2; j_call: TRBJ2-1; clone_size: few; v_call: TRBV9
cdr3_nt: TGTGCCAGTAGTATACAGTGGAGGGAGGACAATGAGCAGTTCTTC; cdr3_aa: CASSIQWREDNEQFF; d_call: .; j_call: TRBJ2-1; clone_size: .; v_call: TRBV19
cdr3_nt: TGTGCCAGCAGAGGACAGGGGGGCGAGGTCGAGCAGTTCTTC; cdr3_aa: CASRGQGGEVEQFF; d_call: TRBD1; j_call: TRBJ2-1; clone_size: .; v_call: TRBV28
cdr3_nt: TGTGCCAGCGCGGGGGGCAATCAGCCCCAGCATTTT; cdr3_aa: CASAGGNQPQHF; d_call: .; j_call: TRBJ1-5; clone_size: .; v_call: TRBV28
cdr3_nt: TGTGCCAGCAGTGGGACAGGAATGAACACTGAAGCTTTCTTT; cdr3_aa: CASSGTGMNTEAFF; d_call: TRBD1; j_call: TRBJ1-1; clone_size: once; v_call: TRBV25-1